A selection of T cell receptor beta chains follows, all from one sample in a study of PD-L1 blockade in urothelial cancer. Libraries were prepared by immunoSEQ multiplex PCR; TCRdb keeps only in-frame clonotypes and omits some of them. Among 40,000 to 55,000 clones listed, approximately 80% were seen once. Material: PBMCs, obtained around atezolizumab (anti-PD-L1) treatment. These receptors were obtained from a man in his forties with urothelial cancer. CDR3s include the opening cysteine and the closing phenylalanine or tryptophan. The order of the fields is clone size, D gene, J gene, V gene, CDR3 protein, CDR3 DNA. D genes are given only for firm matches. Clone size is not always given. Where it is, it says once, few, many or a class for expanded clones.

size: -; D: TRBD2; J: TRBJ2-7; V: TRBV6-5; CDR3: CASSRLAGGDEQYF; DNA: TGTGCCAGCAGTCGACTAGCGGGAGGCGACGAGCAGTACTTC
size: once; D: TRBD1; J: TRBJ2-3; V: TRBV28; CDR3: CASSPGGAGTDTQYF; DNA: TGTGCCAGCAGTCCAGGGGGCGCGGGCACAGATACGCAGTATTTT
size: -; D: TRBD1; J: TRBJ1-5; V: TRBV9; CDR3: CASSVTSADRVEQPQHF; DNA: TGTGCCAGCAGCGTAACCTCCGCGGACAGGGTCGAGCAGCCCCAGCATTTT
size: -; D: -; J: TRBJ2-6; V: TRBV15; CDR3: CATSPRLGANVLTF; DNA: TGTGCCACCAGCCCCCGTCTCGGGGCCAACGTCCTGACTTTC
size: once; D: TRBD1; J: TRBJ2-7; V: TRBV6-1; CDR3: CASSARDRELEQYF; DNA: TGTGCCAGCAGTGCCCGGGACAGGGAACTCGAGCAGTACTTC
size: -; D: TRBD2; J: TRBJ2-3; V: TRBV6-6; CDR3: CASSYGGEGILNTQYF; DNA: TGTGCCAGCAGTTATGGAGGGGAGGGGATCTTGAATACGCAGTATTTT
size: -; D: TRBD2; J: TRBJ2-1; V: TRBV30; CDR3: CAWSVGLAGDEQFF; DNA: TGTGCCTGGAGTGTTGGACTAGCGGGGGATGAGCAGTTCTTC
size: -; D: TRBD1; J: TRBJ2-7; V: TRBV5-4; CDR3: CASSSGQQFVYEQYF; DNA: TGTGCCAGCAGCTCGGGACAGCAATTCGTCTACGAGCAGTACTTC
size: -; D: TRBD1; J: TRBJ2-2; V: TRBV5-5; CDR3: CASSTGANTGELFF; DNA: TGTGCCAGCAGCACAGGGGCAAACACCGGGGAGCTGTTTTTT
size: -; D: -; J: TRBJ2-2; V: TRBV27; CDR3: CASSWRPITGELFF; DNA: TGTGCCAGCAGTTGGAGACCCATCACCGGGGAGCTGTTTTTT
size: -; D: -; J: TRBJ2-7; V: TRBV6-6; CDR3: CASSTSSGQPGEQYF; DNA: TGTGCCAGCAGTACCTCGAGTGGACAACCCGGCGAGCAGTACTTC